The 4 T cell receptor beta chains reported below all come from one sample, sequenced in a study of blood T cell repertoires in COVID-19 (TCRdb year 2020). Library generation was performed with the immunoSEQ multiplex PCR assay. Not all clones reach the TCRdb copy of this immuneACCESS table, which keeps in-frame sequences only. Checked studies attribute under half of the gap to unresolved V genes and leave the rest unexplained. The sample has over 20,000 clones on record, roughly nine tenths of them singletons. Of the sample, about 6% is held by the ten largest clones. Sequenced material: peripheral blood. Every receptor here comes from a human donor in a cohort sampled during active COVID-19.

The chain recombines TRBV7-9 with TRBJ2-5; 8 bases are a match to TRBD1. This CDR3 has 15 residues. Germline CDR1 reads SEHNR; CDR2 reads FQNEAQ (reference sequence). Trimming at V came to 3 bases and at J to 4 bases, leaving 7 bases not matched to a gene. The CDR3 here is CASSFPRGRGETQYF. The CDR3 DNA follows: TGTGCCAGCAGCTTCCCCAGGGGGCGGGGAGAGACCCAGTACTTC.

The rearrangement joins TRBV28 to TRBJ2-5; D not resolved. The germline V gene encodes CDR1 MDHEN and CDR2 SYDVKM. With 2 bases removed from V and 5 bases from J, the gap between germline ends came to 12 bases. This CDR3 region has 14 residues. The CDR3 here is CASSLRPLRETQYF. The CDR3 coding sequence is TGTGCCAGCAGTTTACGCCCCCTTCGGGAGACCCAGTACTTC.

In its sample, this clone is medium-sized. The same CDR3 can be traced to other DNA sequences in this sample. CDR3 nucleotides: TGTGCCAGCAGTTTAGCAAGCCATCAGCCCCAGCATTTT. Translating it yields CASSLASHQPQHF. The chain links TRBV12-3 or TRBV12-4 to TRBJ1-5; D not resolved. With 0 bases removed from V and 5 bases from J, the gap between germline ends came to 5 bases. The CDR3 loop spans 13 amino acids.

The gene calls are TRBV5-1 and TRBJ2-7, with 8 nucleotides matching TRBD1. In germline, CDR1 is SGHRS, CDR2 YFSETQ. The CDR3 has 14 amino acids. Losses at the gene ends were 5 bases for V and 2 bases for J; bases not matched to a gene: 6. The CDR3, as DNA: TGCGCCAGCAGACGTGGGACAGGAGCCTACGAGCAGTACTTC. This codes for CASRRGTGAYEQYF.